This T cell receptor (beta chain) was obtained from a study of T cells in Graves' hyperthyroidism and ophthalmopathy (dated 2019 in TCRdb). For the study in its entirety: Peripheral blood samples were taken at initial diagnosis, before any treatment was given. To identify distinguishing TCR V-J signatures, a discovery cohort of about 95 patients was used, comprising 43 with Graves' ophthalmopathy and some 57 with stable Graves' hyperthyroidism. Whether ophthalmopathy could be predicted prospectively was tested in an independent validation cohort made up of 18 hyperthyroidism patients plus 17 patients who later progressed to ophthalmopathy. The roughly 100 discovery patients were randomly divided into training and test sets at a 7:3 ratio. In several Graves' hyperthyroidism patients, the study also compared T-cell repertoires from thyroid tissue with T-cell repertoires from blood. Once sampling was done, hyperthyroidism patients were given methimazole at a starting dose of 30 mg daily, whereas ophthalmopathy patients were given high-dose intravenous methylprednisolone. The paper describes TCR Vbeta CDR3 sequencing of about 140 peripheral blood samples, made up of 43 ophthalmopathy patients, around 78 hyperthyroidism patients and 17 progressor patients. General conclusions and limits of the study: Most expanded thyroid clonotypes (frequency above 0.001) were also detected in blood, a finding suggesting that blood repertoires may reflect thyroid immune responses. Ophthalmopathy was separated from stable hyperthyroidism by a 13 V-J signature model, with over 85% sensitivity and roughly 81% specificity obtained in cross-validation and 80%/75% obtained in testing. Sample size was not statistically predetermined, and investigators were not blinded to group allocation. In validation, progression to ophthalmopathy was predicted by the model with 70% to 71% sensitivity and 72% to 85% specificity, a median of roughly six months before onset.

The TCR beta CDR3 regions were amplified from RNA transcripts. The TCR CDR3 was subjected to a first round of RT-PCR using the HTBI primer set and the Qiagen OneStep RT-PCR kit. A second multiplex PCR round built the libraries, followed by size selection and purification. The libraries were sequenced on an Illumina HiSeq2000 using paired-end 100 bp reads. Turning to the authors' computational methods: SOAPnuke was used to process the raw data, removing reads that contained adapters or uncalled bases, had a mean Phred below 15, or lacked an exact match to the constant primer or identifier. COPE v1.2.5 was used to merge high-quality paired reads, and clonotypes were defined as unique nucleotide sequences. MiTCR v1.1 was used to align the clonotypes against IMGT TRBV, TRBD and TRBJ reference segments. The analysis was restricted to V-J combinations with a frequency above 0.0001, which together covered 99.2% of the repertoires. The TCS score was defined as F50 (clonal expansion) divided by E x V (chaos), with BLOSUM62-based TCRdist calculated between CDR3 peptides within each V-J. Welch's t-statistics and random forest reduced some 510 V-J features to 10 to 15, which were used in a naive Bayes classifier (R e1071). TCRdb reanalyzed the raw reads on its own, using fastp at Q25 for trimming and MiXCR for clone calling, and kept in-frame beta chains. Rows with a matching CDR3 protein are joined into one entry that keeps the most common DNA and genes. TCRdb's processing, not the authors', yielded these V and J calls. Across this sample there are almost 250,000 distinct CDR3 sequences, with about 25% seen only once. In total, the top ten clones hold about a third of the sample.

Moderately to severely active disease, a Clinical Activity Score of at least 3, a NOSPECS grade of at least 4, and a duration under 3 months were present in ophthalmopathy patients. Exclusion was applied to patients with uncontrolled infections, other autoimmune diseases, pregnancy or lactation. Diagnoses were based on clinical symptoms, serum thyroxine and TRAb, thyroid ultrasound and orbital computed tomography. Ficoll-Paque density gradient centrifugation was used to isolate PBMCs from about 10 ml of fresh peripheral blood. Trizol reagent was used to extract total RNA, and RNA quality was then checked on an Agilent 2100 Bioanalyzer. This clonotype was observed many times. It lacks a known antigen. No quality values exist for individual bases; no much larger clone is one base distant. CDR1 and CDR2 were assigned from the germline V gene (reference sequence) as LNHNV and YYDKDF. Including cysteine and phenylalanine, the CDR3 has 15 amino acids. The sequence is cut down to CDR3 DNA, 45 bases in frame from base 1. Relative to germline, V is 0 bases shorter and J is 2 bases shorter, with 8 bases between their ends.

Input material: blood. This TCR derives from a woman aged 40 to 50 with Graves' ophthalmopathy. The sequence joins TRBV15 to TRBJ1-3, with an unclear D gene assignment. The nucleotide sequence reads as follows: TGTGCCACCAGCAGAGATTTAACGGCTGGAAACACCATATATTTT. Its coded protein is CATSRDLTAGNTIYF.